This T cell receptor beta chain appears in the sequencing data of a study of cytomegalovirus exposure and HLA in healthy donors. General study findings and limits: Across all donors, roughly uniform sequencing depth was an assumption of the presence/absence analyses. Earlier analysis found most TCR beta V segments productive about 87% or about 30% of the time. Specificity for CMV antigens was confirmed in vitro for a few of the CMV-associated chains.

To note about this clone: Its target is not known.

There were likely unrecorded immune exposures, though donors were nominally healthy when sampled. PCR was performed using 60 Vbeta and 13 Jbeta primers. Method: immunoSEQ multiplex PCR; TCRdb's copy keeps in-frame clones and lacks some. The sample records roughly 120,000 clones, approximately 81% being singletons. The V gene's germline CDR1 is MNHEY and CDR2 SMNVEV (reference sequence). The CDR3 is 13 residues long. Between the trimmed V and J ends, which lost 3 bases and 5 bases, there was a span of 10 bases. The sequenced sample consisted of PBMCs. This TCR was sampled from a woman in her twenties or thirties in good health and CMV-seronegative. The V gene is TRBV27, the J gene TRBJ2-5, with D possibly matching TRBD2 (5 bases). CDR3 nucleotide sequence: TGTGCCAGCAGTTTCGAGGGAGTGGAGACCCAGTACTTC. Its protein product is CASSFEGVETQYF.